Reported below is one T cell receptor beta chain. Its target is not known. This entry belongs to a study of cytomegalovirus exposure and HLA in healthy donors. The study's findings and limits: Researchers reportedly found TCR beta sequences accurately predicted most subjects' HLA-A and HLA-B alleles. Of the V segments, some could not be distinguished, including TRBV6-2 and TRBV6-3, and were excluded. Reports credit the classifier with highly specific, highly sensitive diagnosis of cytomegalovirus status. Per a later analysis, about 17,000 TCR beta sequences showed association with HLA alleles at 0.05 false discovery rate.

Germline CDR1 SQVTM, CDR2 ANQGSEA. Trimming cost V 4 bases and J 2 bases, with 12 bases left between them. There are 13 residues in the CDR3. This PCR relied on a set of 60 Vbeta primers and 13 Jbeta primers. The protocol was immunoSEQ multiplex PCR, while the TCRdb copy is restricted to in-frame clones and leaves out a portion. The data contain about 150,000 clones, 70% to 80% of them singletons. The clonotype comes from a middle-aged woman in good health and CMV-seronegative. Sequences were obtained from PBMCs. The rearrangement uses TRBV29-1 and TRBJ2-7; D is perhaps TRBD1 (6 bases). The CDR3 loop reads CSVGAGDTYEQYF. DNA of the CDR3: TGCAGCGTTGGGGCAGGGGATACCTACGAGCAGTACTTC.